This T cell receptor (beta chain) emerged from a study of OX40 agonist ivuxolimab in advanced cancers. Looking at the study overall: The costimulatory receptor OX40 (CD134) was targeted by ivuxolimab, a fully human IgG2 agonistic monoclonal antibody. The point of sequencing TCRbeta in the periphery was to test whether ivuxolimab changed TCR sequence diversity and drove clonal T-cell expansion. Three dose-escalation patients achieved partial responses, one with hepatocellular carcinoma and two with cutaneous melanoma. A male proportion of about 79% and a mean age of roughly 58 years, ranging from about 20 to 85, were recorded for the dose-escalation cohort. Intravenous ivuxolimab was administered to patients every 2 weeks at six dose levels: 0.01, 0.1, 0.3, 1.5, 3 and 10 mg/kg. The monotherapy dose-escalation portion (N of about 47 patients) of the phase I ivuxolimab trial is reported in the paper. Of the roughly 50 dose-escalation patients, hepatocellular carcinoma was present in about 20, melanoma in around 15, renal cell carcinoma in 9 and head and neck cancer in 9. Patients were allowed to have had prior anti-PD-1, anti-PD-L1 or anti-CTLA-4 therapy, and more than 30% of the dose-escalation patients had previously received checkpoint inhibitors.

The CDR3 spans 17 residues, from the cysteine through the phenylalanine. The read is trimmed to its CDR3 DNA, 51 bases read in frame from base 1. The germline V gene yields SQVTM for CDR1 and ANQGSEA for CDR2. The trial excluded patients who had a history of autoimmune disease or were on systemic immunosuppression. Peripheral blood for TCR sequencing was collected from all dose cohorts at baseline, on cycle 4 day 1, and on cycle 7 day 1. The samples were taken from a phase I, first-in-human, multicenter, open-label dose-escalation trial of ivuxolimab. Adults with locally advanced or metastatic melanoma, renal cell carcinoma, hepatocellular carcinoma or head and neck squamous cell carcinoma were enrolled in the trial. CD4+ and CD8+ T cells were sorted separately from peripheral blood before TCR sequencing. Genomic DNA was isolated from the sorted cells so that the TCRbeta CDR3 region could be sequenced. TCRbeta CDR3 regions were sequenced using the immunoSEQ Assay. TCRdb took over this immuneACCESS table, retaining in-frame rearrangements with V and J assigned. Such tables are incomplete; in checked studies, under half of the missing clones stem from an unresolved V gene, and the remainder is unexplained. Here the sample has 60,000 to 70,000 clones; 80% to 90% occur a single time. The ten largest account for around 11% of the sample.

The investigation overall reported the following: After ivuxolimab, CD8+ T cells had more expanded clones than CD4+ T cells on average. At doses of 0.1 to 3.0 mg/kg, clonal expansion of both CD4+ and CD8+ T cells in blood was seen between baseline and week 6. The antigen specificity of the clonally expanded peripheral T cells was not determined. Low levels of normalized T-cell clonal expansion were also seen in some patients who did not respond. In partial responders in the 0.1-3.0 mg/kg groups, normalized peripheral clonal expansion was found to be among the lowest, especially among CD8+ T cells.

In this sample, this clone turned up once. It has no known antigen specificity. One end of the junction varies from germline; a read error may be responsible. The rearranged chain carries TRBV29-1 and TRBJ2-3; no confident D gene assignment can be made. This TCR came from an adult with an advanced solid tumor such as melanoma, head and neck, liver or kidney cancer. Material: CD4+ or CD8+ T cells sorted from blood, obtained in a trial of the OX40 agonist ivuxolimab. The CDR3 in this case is CSVEIPPGRLGTHTQYF. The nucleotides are TGCAGCGTTGAAATCCCCCCAGGCCGCCTAGGCACACATACGCAGTATTTT.